The clone carrying this T cell receptor beta chain showed up many times. The antigen is not known. The sample comes from a study of T-cell memory formation after mild COVID-19. Study context: TCR clustering was largely donor specific.

UMIs and sample barcodes were carried by the TCR alpha and TCR beta cDNA libraries that 5'RACE produced using constant-segment primers. TCRdb re-derived calls from the 5' RACE reads in MiXCR, one entry per CDR3 protein. The sample includes some 320,000 distinct CDR3 sequences, 13% to 15% of them seen just once. Notes on the study in general: Clones that contracted from day 15 to 85 had balanced CD4/CD8; later expanders were CD4+ biased. The pre-infection memory compartment contained some responding clones, suggesting cross-reactive memory joined.

Germline-derived CDR1 and CDR2 are LGHNA and YNFKEQ. The CDR3 is 15 residues long. The V end was cut by 0 bases, the J end by 0 bases, with 9 bases between. The receptor was derived from a man aged 18 to 29 who had mild COVID-19 (a few samples of this study predate the infection). Cell type and time point are not known. The source material was PBMCs or a T cell subset sorted from them (not recorded which). This chain connects TRBV4-2 to TRBJ2-7; D not resolved. CDR3 DNA sequence: TGTGCCAGCAGCCAAGATATTGGGCTCTCCTACGAGCAGTACTTC. This encodes CASSQDIGLSYEQYF.